This T cell receptor (beta chain) was sequenced in a study of CD8+ T cells in alopecia areata. The CDR3 is 14 residues long. J lost 7 bases, V lost 6 bases, and 9 bases had no gene match. The germline CDR1 and CDR2 sequences are MDHEN and SYDVKM. This clone has only a few counts. Extraction and reverse transcription of RNA yielded cDNA as the sequencing template. Repertoires were generated with immunoSEQ multiplex PCR, while TCRdb's copy carries only in-frame clones and drops some. Here the sample spans about 120,000 clones, 35% to 40% being singletons. The sequenced sample consisted of CD4+ T cells sorted from blood. The chain joins TRBV28 to TRBJ2-1; 7 bases match TRBD1. The TCR sequence derives from a human donor with alopecia areata. The CDR3 DNA reads TGTGCCAGCAGCCCCGGGACAGCAAATAATGAGCAGTTCTTC. Protein: CASSPGTANNEQFF.